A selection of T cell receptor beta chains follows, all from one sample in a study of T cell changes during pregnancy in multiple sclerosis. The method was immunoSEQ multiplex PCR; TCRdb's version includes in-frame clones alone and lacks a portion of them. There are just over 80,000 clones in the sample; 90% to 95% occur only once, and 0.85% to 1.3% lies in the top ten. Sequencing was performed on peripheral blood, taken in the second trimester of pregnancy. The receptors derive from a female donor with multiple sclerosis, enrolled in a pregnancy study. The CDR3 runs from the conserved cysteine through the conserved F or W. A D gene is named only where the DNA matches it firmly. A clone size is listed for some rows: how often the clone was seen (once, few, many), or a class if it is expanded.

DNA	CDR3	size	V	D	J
TGTGCCAGTAACGCGGGGTCTGGCGGCACTGAAGCTTTCTTT	CASNAGSGGTEAFF	.	TRBV19	.	TRBJ1-1
TGTGCCAGCAGTGAGTCCGGGAATCCGACAGATACGCAGTATTTT	CASSESGNPTDTQYF	.	TRBV25-1	.	TRBJ2-3
TGCGCCAGCAGCTTGGACCCCGGGGGGGCTGGGGCCAACGTCCTGACTTTC	CASSLDPGGAGANVLTF	.	TRBV5-1	TRBD2	TRBJ2-6
TGTGCCAGCAGGGGGGGGGACACATCGAACACTGAAGCTTTCTTT	CASRGGDTSNTEAFF	.	TRBV28	.	TRBJ1-1
TGTGCCAGCTCCCAGCCGGACTCACTCTCAAGCAATGAGCAGTTCTTC	CASSQPDSLSSNEQFF	.	TRBV25-1	.	TRBJ2-1
TGTGCCAGCAAAAGACAGGGAGACTATGGCTACACCTTC	CASKRQGDYGYTF	.	TRBV5-4	TRBD1	TRBJ1-2
TGCGCCAGCAGCTTGGCACAGGGGTCGCTCAATGAGCAGTTCTTC	CASSLAQGSLNEQFF	.	TRBV5-1	TRBD1	TRBJ2-1
TGTGCCAGCAGCTCCCTCTACAATGAGCAGTTCTTC	CASSSLYNEQFF	.	TRBV13	.	TRBJ2-1
TGTGCCAGCAGCTTAGGACACCGAAACTATGGCTACACCTTC	CASSLGHRNYGYTF	.	TRBV7-6	.	TRBJ1-2
TGTGCCAGCAGCCCCCTGGGCGGGGGCCAGCCCCAGCATTTT	CASSPLGGGQPQHF	.	TRBV7-3	.	TRBJ1-5
TGTGCCAGCAGTGAATGGGACACTAACTATGGCTACACCTTC	CASSEWDTNYGYTF	.	TRBV6-1	.	TRBJ1-2
TGTGCCAGCAGCTTGGGGGCGGGAGGATTTTTAGATACGCAGTATTTT	CASSLGAGGFLDTQYF	.	TRBV5-6	TRBD2	TRBJ2-3
TGTGCCAGTAGTATCTCTAGCGGGGAAGCCTACGAGCAGTACTTC	CASSISSGEAYEQYF	.	TRBV19	TRBD2	TRBJ2-7
TGTGCCAGTAAAGATCCGGGACTGGTCTCCTACAATGAGCAGTTCTTC	CASKDPGLVSYNEQFF	.	TRBV19	.	TRBJ2-1
TGTGCCAGCAGTTTATCGTCAGGGTTCCAAGAGACCCAGTACTTC	CASSLSSGFQETQYF	.	TRBV27	.	TRBJ2-5
TGTGCCAGCAAAGCGAGACTAGCGAGAGGAGAGACCCAGTACTTC	CASKARLARGETQYF	.	TRBV7-2	TRBD2	TRBJ2-5
TGTGCCAGCAGGCCCTTTCAGGGGTCCGGAGACTACGAGCAGTACTTC	CASRPFQGSGDYEQYF	once	TRBV28	.	TRBJ2-7
TGTGCCAGCAGTTCGTACACTAGCGGGAGGGATCTCGAGCAGTACTTC	CASSSYTSGRDLEQYF	.	TRBV28	TRBD2	TRBJ2-7
TGTGCCAGCAGCTTTAGTTCTTACCCTAGCGGGAGCTCCTACGAGCAGTACTTC	CASSFSSYPSGSSYEQYF	.	TRBV7-2	TRBD2	TRBJ2-7
TGTGCCAGCTCCTTAGCACTTCAAGAGACCCAGTACTTC	CASSLALQETQYF	.	TRBV6-5	.	TRBJ2-5
TGCGCCAGCAGGACCGGTCAAGACAGGCCCGATGGCTACACCTTC	CASRTGQDRPDGYTF	.	TRBV23-1	.	TRBJ1-2
TGTGCCAGCAGTGACCAGCCAGGGGCAGATACGCAGTATTTT	CASSDQPGADTQYF	.	TRBV6-4	.	TRBJ2-3
TGTGCCAGTACCGACCCCCGGCGGGGGAGCAATCAGCCCCAGCATTTT	CASTDPRRGSNQPQHF	.	TRBV19	.	TRBJ1-5
TGTGCCTGGAGGCTAAGGGGGCGGTTGAACACTGAAGCTTTCTTT	CAWRLRGRLNTEAFF	.	TRBV30	TRBD1	TRBJ1-1
TGTGCCAGCAGCTTAGGGAGGACGAGGAGGGGTGACGAGACCCAGTACTTC	CASSLGRTRRGDETQYF	.	TRBV7-6	.	TRBJ2-5
TGCGCCAGCCGACGGGGGACAGCTTTATACGAGCAGTACTTC	CASRRGTALYEQYF	once	TRBV5-1	.	TRBJ2-7
TGTGCCAGCAGCCAAGGCCCACGGCGGCCCATTAATGAGCAGTTCTTC	CASSQGPRRPINEQFF	.	TRBV11-1	.	TRBJ2-1
TGTGCCAGCAGTGAACTAGCGGGAGAATACTACGAGCAGTACTTC	CASSELAGEYYEQYF	.	TRBV6-1	TRBD2	TRBJ2-7
TGTGCCAGCAGCTTAACTGGGACAGGGGCTGTCGGGGAGACCCAGTACTTC	CASSLTGTGAVGETQYF	.	TRBV13	TRBD1	TRBJ2-5
TGTGCCAGCAGTTTAGACAGCAGGCTCTATCAGCCCCAGCATTTT	CASSLDSRLYQPQHF	.	TRBV28	.	TRBJ1-5
TGTGCCAGCAGCTTAGGGGCTAGCGGGGAAAACATTCAGTACTTC	CASSLGASGENIQYF	.	TRBV7-9	TRBD2	TRBJ2-4
TGTGCCAGCAGCTTCCCGCCGGACCCGGGATCGGATGGCTACACCTTC	CASSFPPDPGSDGYTF	.	TRBV11-2	.	TRBJ1-2
TGTGCCAGCAGGGCGACCGGGACAGAGAAGGAAGCTTTCTTT	CASRATGTEKEAFF	once	TRBV7-3	TRBD1	TRBJ1-1
TGTGCCAGCAGCCCAATGAGGACAGGGAACATGAACACTGAAGCTTTCTTT	CASSPMRTGNMNTEAFF	.	TRBV7-7	TRBD1	TRBJ1-1
TGTGCCAGTAGTCAATCAGAGACCCAGTACTTC	CASSQSETQYF	.	TRBV19	.	TRBJ2-5
TGTGCCAGCAGGGCACAGGGGGCGTCTGGAAACACCATATATTTT	CASRAQGASGNTIYF	few	TRBV6-1	TRBD1	TRBJ1-3
TGTGCCAGCAGCTTGACTAGCGCACCGAGGGAGCAGTACTTC	CASSLTSAPREQYF	.	TRBV5-4	TRBD2	TRBJ2-7
TGTGCCAGCAGTGAGGTCCTCGGGAGAGATACGCAGTATTTT	CASSEVLGRDTQYF	.	TRBV2	.	TRBJ2-3
TGTGCCAGTAGTATGGGGGACAATTCCTACAATGAGCAGTTCTTC	CASSMGDNSYNEQFF	.	TRBV19	.	TRBJ2-1
TGTGCCAGCATCGCGGACAGGGAGAACACTGAAGCTTTCTTT	CASIADRENTEAFF	.	TRBV5-4	TRBD1	TRBJ1-1
TGTGCCAGCAGCGTAGGTAGTGGGACAGGCTCTGGAAACACCATATATTTT	CASSVGSGTGSGNTIYF	.	TRBV9	TRBD1	TRBJ1-3
TGTGCCAGCAGGGGGTTAGCGCTGGAAGCTTTCTTT	CASRGLALEAFF	.	TRBV27	.	TRBJ1-1
TGTGCCAGCAGTCGACAGGGGGCTGAACTAGAAGCTTTCTTT	CASSRQGAELEAFF	.	TRBV13	TRBD1	TRBJ1-1
TGCGCCAGCAGCTCCCAGACTTCCACAGATACGCAGTATTTT	CASSSQTSTDTQYF	.	TRBV5-1	.	TRBJ2-3
TGCGCCAGCAGCTTGGCTAGCGGGGGAGAGACCCAGTACTTC	CASSLASGGETQYF	.	TRBV5-1	TRBD2	TRBJ2-5
TGCAGCTCCTCCGGGAGCAGAAATGAGCAGTTCTTC	CSSSGSRNEQFF	.	TRBV29-1	.	TRBJ2-1
TGTGCCAGCAGCTTAGCCAGCGGGCCCTACAATGAGCAGTTCTTC	CASSLASGPYNEQFF	.	TRBV11-1	.	TRBJ2-1
TGCGCCAGCAGCCAACGGGAACAGGGGTCCCTTAGGGCCTATGAAGCTTTCTTT	CASSQREQGSLRAYEAFF	.	TRBV4-1	TRBD1	TRBJ1-1
TGCAGCGTTGAAATACCGGGAATTCATGGCTACACCTTC	CSVEIPGIHGYTF	.	TRBV29-1	.	TRBJ1-2
TGCGCCAGCAGCCTGCTCGTCGGGGGGCACACCGGGGAGCTGTTTTTT	CASSLLVGGHTGELFF	.	TRBV4-1	.	TRBJ2-2
TGTGCCTGGGCGAGGGCGAACACCGGGGAGCTGTTTTTT	CAWARANTGELFF	.	TRBV30	.	TRBJ2-2
TGTGCCAGCAAACCCTCCACCGGGACAGGGTATAATGAGCAGTTCTTC	CASKPSTGTGYNEQFF	few	TRBV28	TRBD1	TRBJ2-1
TGTGCCAGCAGTTACACCGGACAACGTTATGGCTACACCTTC	CASSYTGQRYGYTF	.	TRBV6-5	.	TRBJ1-2
TGTGCCAGCAGTTCATACACGGACAGGGGCGGCACCGGGGAGCTGTTTTTT	CASSSYTDRGGTGELFF	.	TRBV28	TRBD1	TRBJ2-2
TGTGCCAGCAGCGCCGGGACAGGGAACACTGAAGCTTTCTTT	CASSAGTGNTEAFF	.	TRBV7-7	TRBD1	TRBJ1-1
TGTGCCAGCAGCTTAGACGGGACTAGCGGGCGCGAGCAGTACTTC	CASSLDGTSGREQYF	.	TRBV7-7	TRBD2	TRBJ2-7
TGTGCCAGCAGTTGGGTTTCGGGACTAGCGGGAGACGACTACGAGCAGTACTTC	CASSWVSGLAGDDYEQYF	.	TRBV28	TRBD2	TRBJ2-7
TGTGCCAGCCGGGACAGGCTCTATGGCTACACCTTC	CASRDRLYGYTF	few	TRBV6-5	TRBD1	TRBJ1-2
TGTGCCAGCAGGTACGGGGGGGTAGGCAATCAGCCCCAGCATTTT	CASRYGGVGNQPQHF	.	TRBV2	.	TRBJ1-5
TGTGCCAGCAGCACCGGGACAGGGGTTGGCGAGCAGTACTTC	CASSTGTGVGEQYF	once	TRBV28	TRBD1	TRBJ2-7